The entry that follows covers one T cell receptor beta chain sequence. The data derive from a study of blood T cell repertoires in COVID-19. Donors in Cohort 3 counted as recovered after two negative PCRs, clearance, or symptom resolution. CDR1 and CDR2 from the germline V gene are LGHNA and YNFKEQ. The CDR3 extends over 17 amino acids. Between the trimmed V and J ends, which lost 2 bases and 0 bases, there was a span of 14 bases. In the authors' methods: Nucleated cell number was recorded as an estimate derived from reference gene primer amplification. Using immunoSEQ multiplex PCR, the repertoire was profiled, and TCRdb retains in-frame clones only, with some absent. V and J calls and clone size are given by that table; D and trimming were obtained from the DNA. The data hold 300,000 to 350,000 clones, with over 75% observed a single time.

The specimen sequenced was PBMCs or T cells enriched from blood (not recorded which). The chain employs TRBV4-2 and TRBJ2-1; D is undetermined. The TCR sequence derives from a man in his thirties or forties who had recovered from COVID-19. The CDR3 nucleotides are TGTGCCAGCAGCCAATACCCTCAGGAATCCTCCTACAATGAGCAGTTCTTC. This codes for CASSQYPQESSYNEQFF.